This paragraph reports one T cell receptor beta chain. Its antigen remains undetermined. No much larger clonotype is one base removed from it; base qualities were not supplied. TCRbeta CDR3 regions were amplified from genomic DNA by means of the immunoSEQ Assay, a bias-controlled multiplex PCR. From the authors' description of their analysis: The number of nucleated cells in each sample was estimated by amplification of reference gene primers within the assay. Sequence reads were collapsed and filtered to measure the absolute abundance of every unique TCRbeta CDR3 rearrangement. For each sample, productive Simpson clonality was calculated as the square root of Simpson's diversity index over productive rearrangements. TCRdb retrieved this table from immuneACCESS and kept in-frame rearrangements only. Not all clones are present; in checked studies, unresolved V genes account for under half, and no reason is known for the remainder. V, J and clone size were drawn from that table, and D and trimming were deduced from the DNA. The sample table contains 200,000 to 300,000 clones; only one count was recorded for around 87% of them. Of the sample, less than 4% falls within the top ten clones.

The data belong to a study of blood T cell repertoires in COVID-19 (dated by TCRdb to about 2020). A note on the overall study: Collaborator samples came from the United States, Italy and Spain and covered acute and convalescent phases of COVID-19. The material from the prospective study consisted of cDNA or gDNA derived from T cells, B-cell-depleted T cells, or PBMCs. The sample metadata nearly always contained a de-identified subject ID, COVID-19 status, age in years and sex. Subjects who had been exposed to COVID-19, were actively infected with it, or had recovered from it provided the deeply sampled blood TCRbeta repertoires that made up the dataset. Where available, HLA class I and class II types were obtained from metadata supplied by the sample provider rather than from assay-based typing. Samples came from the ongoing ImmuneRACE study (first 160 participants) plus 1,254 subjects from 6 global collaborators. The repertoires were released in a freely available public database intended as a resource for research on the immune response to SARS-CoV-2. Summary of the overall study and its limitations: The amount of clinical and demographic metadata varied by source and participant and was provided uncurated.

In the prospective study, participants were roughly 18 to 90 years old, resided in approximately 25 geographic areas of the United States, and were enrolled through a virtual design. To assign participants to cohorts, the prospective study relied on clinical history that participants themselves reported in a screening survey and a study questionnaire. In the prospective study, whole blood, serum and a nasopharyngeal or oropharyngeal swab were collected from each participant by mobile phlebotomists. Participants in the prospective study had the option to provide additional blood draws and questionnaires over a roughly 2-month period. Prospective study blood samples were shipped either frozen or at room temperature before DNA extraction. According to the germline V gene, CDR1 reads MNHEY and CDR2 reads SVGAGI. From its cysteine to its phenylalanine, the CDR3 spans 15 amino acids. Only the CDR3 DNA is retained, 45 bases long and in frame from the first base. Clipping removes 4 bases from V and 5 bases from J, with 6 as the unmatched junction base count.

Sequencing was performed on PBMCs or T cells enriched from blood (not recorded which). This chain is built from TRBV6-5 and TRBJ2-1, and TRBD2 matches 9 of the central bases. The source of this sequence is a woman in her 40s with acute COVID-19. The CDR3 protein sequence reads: CASSSSSGSNNEQFF. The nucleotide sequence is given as TGTGCCAGCAGTTCCAGTAGCGGGAGCAACAATGAGCAGTTCTTC.